Listed here is a single T cell receptor beta chain. Its antigen remains unknown. This specimen comes from a study of CD8 T cells in ankylosing spondylitis. Regarding the study as a whole: Typical of ankylosing spondylitis blood, it appeared, was a TCR beta motif of eight highly homologous variants.

Making use of molecular barcodes, quantitative 5'-RACE generated TCR beta libraries. From the 5' RACE reads, TCRdb called clonotypes with MiXCR, one entry per CDR3 protein. Counted here are under 950,000 distinct CDR3 sequences, around 20% occurring once; the ten biggest clones make up roughly a fifth. V lost 5 bases and J 1 base, leaving 18 bases between the germline ends. The CDR3 spans 16 residues. Germline V CDR1 and CDR2: MNHEY, SMNVEV (reference sequence). The sequence was obtained from a male donor with ankylosing spondylitis. This chain joins TRBV27 and TRBJ2-7; the D is unclear. The sample taken for sequencing was blood, either unsorted or a sorted T cell fraction (not recorded which). The DNA of the CDR3 is TGTGCCAGCAGTGCCATGGGCAAGGGCGTATCCTACGAGCAGTACTTC. Translation: CASSAMGKGVSYEQYF.